The following is a TCR beta chain sequence with its context. The antigen remains undetermined. The data were obtained in a study of cytomegalovirus exposure and HLA in healthy donors. Findings and caveats of the study: Analysis performed later found more than 15,000 TCR beta sequences associated with HLA alleles at 0.05 false discovery rate.

The PCR was carried out with 60 Vbeta primers and 13 Jbeta primers. Sequencing used immunoSEQ multiplex PCR; TCRdb keeps in-frame clones, though not all of them. The sample carries about 190,000 clones, about 76% recorded once. Unmatched junction bases numbered 9, after V lost 5 bases and J lost 4 bases. The CDR3 spans 16 residues. From germline, CDR1 is SGHTA and CDR2 FQGNSA. The sequence was obtained from a woman aged 45-60 years in good health and CMV-seronegative. The chain couples TRBV7-2 to TRBJ2-3; 10 bases match TRBD1. Sequencing was done on a sample of PBMCs. CDR3 amino acids: CASSLGQGTGADTQYF. CDR3 nucleotide sequence: TGTGCCAGCAGCCTGGGACAGGGGACCGGGGCAGATACGCAGTATTTT.